What follows describes a single T cell receptor (beta chain). The study separated CD4+ cells into CD45RA+ naive and CD45RA-negative memory subsets. The data originate from a study of shared clonotypes between healthy human individuals. Assay used: immunoSEQ multiplex PCR; TCRdb lists only in-frame clones, some missing. Of roughly 2.5 million clones listed, more than 80% are singletons. V was clipped by 7 bases and J by 4 bases, with 17 bases between them. This CDR3 has 15 residues. Germline V gene sequence: CDR1 SGHRS, CDR2 YFSETQ. The clonotype was recovered from a man between 18 and 29 years old in good health. The chain couples TRBV5-1 to TRBJ2-2, with D perhaps TRBD1 (6 bases). The sequenced material came from naive CD4+ T cells sorted from blood. The subset was: CD45RA+ positively selected. CDR3 bases: TGCGCCAGCGCCCCCCAGGGGCACGGCACCGGGGAGCTGTTTTTT. Residues: CASAPQGHGTGELFF.